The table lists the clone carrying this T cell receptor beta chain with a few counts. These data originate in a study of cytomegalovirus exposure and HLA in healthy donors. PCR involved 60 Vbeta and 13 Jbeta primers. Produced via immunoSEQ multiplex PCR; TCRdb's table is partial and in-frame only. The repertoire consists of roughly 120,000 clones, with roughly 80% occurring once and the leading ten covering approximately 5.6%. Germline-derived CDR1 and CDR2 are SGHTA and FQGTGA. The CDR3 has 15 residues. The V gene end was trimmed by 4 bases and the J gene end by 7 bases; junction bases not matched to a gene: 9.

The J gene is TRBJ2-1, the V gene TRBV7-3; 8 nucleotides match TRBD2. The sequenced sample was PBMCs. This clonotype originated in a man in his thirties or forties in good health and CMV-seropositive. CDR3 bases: TGTGCCAGCAGCTCCTCCGGGGGGGGTAGGAATGAGCAGTTCTTC. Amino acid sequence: CASSSSGGGRNEQFF.